This TCR beta chain stems from a study of blood T cell repertoires in COVID-19. As for the study in general: Spain, Italy and the United States supplied samples that represented acute and convalescent COVID-19. From T cells, B-cell-depleted T cells, or PBMCs came the material, which was cDNA or gDNA.

Germline-derived CDR1 and CDR2 are MGHDK and SYGVNS. V lost 3 bases to trimming and J lost 5 bases; unmatched junction nucleotides: 7. CDR3 length equals 15 residues. Authors' processing steps: Reference gene primer amplification yielded estimated nucleated cell counts. TCRdb's table, derived via immunoSEQ multiplex PCR, lists solely in-frame clones and lacks some. That table supplies the V and J calls and clone size; D and trimming were determined from the DNA. The repertoire holds some 130,000 clones, with around 73% as singletons. The chain couples TRBV25-1 to TRBJ2-5; TRBD2 agrees at 9 bases. The sequenced material came from peripheral blood. The clonotype comes from a man between 60 and 75 years old who had recovered from COVID-19. The CDR3 sequence: CASSEAGGPYETQYF. The CDR3 region has the DNA TGTGCCAGCAGTGAGGCGGGGGGGCCGTATGAGACCCAGTACTTC.